What follows describes a single T cell receptor (beta chain). The repertoire was sequenced with immunoSEQ multiplex PCR; TCRdb's copy has only in-frame clones and lacks some. The table shows about 150,000 clones, with less than 90% occurring only once. The CDR3 is 16 residues long. Germline assignment: CDR1 SEHNR and CDR2 FQNEAQ (reference sequence). Trimming stripped 3 bases from V and 2 bases from J, with 16 bases between. The record originates from a study of blood T cell repertoires in COVID-19. The wider study: Sample material is recorded as cDNA or gDNA derived from T cells, B-cell-depleted T cells, or PBMCs.

This rearrangement joins TRBV7-9 to TRBJ2-5, with D perhaps TRBD1 (6 bases). The sample was peripheral blood. This clonotype was obtained from a woman in her 70s with acute or convalescent COVID-19. The CDR3 region has the DNA TGTGCCAGCAGCTTCGGCGTAGGGGGTCCGCAAGAGACCCAGTACTTC. It codes for CASSFGVGGPQETQYF.